A single sample gave rise to the 5 T cell receptor beta chains below, sequenced in a study of cytomegalovirus exposure and HLA in healthy donors. 60 Vbeta and 13 Jbeta primers were used in PCR. Sequencing was performed with immunoSEQ multiplex PCR; in TCRdb, only in-frame clones are kept and a portion is missing. The sample includes approximately 120,000 clones, about 76% of them seen just once. The sample was PBMCs. The receptor source for this set is a woman in her thirties or forties in good health and CMV-seropositive.

The gene calls are TRBV7-3 and TRBJ1-6; a possible D gene is TRBD1 (6 bases). Trimming removed 5 bases at V and 6 bases at J, with 11 bases between. This CDR3 has 14 residues. From germline, CDR1 is SGHTA and CDR2 FQGTGA. The CDR3 sequence: CASSPRGGNSPLHF. As DNA, the CDR3 is TGTGCCAGCAGCCCAAGGGGGGGTAATTCACCCCTCCACTTT.

V is TRBV19 and J is TRBJ1-2, with 9 positions matching TRBD1. Losses at the gene ends were 3 bases for V and 5 bases for J; bases not matched to a gene: 1. The germline V gene encodes CDR1 LNHDA and CDR2 SQIVND (reference sequence). The CDR3 runs to 13 residues. The CDR3 here is CASSMDRGYGYTF. The DNA for the CDR3 is TGTGCCAGTAGTATGGACAGGGGTTATGGCTACACCTTC.

The gene calls are TRBV7-2 and TRBJ1-2; possible D gene TRBD1, 5 bases. V was cut by 0 bases and J by 4 bases, with 6 bases left in between. In germline, CDR1 is SGHTA, CDR2 FQGNSA. The CDR3 is made up of 13 amino acids. The chain's CDR3 is CASSLARAYGYTF. DNA for the CDR3: TGTGCCAGCAGCTTAGCCAGGGCCTATGGCTACACCTTC.

This clone showed up just once. This chain uses TRBV9 with TRBJ2-7; the match to TRBD2 covers 7 bases. The CDR3 spans 15 residues. V was pared by 0 bases and J by 1 base, with 4 bases of the junction left unmatched. Germline values: CDR1 SGDLS, CDR2 YYNGEE. Here the CDR3 DNA reads TGTGCCAGCAGCGTAGGAAGGCGGGGGTCCTACGAGCAGTACTTC. The encoded protein is CASSVGRRGSYEQYF.

This clone came up once. As DNA, the CDR3 is TGTGCCTGGAGTGAGGACAGCTATGGCTACACCTTC. Encoded protein: CAWSEDSYGYTF. V usage is TRBV30 and J usage is TRBJ1-2; possible D gene TRBD1, 6 bases. Trimming shortened V by 1 base and J by 4 bases, and 7 bases separated the two germline ends. The CDR3 is made up of 12 amino acids. Germline V gene lookup returns CDR1 GTSNPN and CDR2 SVGIG (reference sequence).